This TCR beta chain was observed in a study of T cell responses to AZD1222 COVID-19 vaccine. There are 16 residues in the CDR3. Trimming shortened V by 0 bases and J by 10 bases, and 20 bases separated the two germline ends. Germline CDR1 is SGHNT and CDR2 is YYREEE (reference sequence). Data came from immunoSEQ multiplex PCR; TCRdb stores just in-frame clones and leaves some out. The table shows some 130,000 clones, with 92% occurring only once. Study outcomes and limitations: Vaccine-related CD4 TCRs covered spike, predominating at 160-218 and 743-854. Possibly, clonal diversity was underestimated; donors were largely white British and included more females.

This clone is a singleton in its sample. Antigen unknown. The input for sequencing was peripheral blood, taken on day 0 of AZD1222 vaccination. The TCR comes from an adult in good health. The rearrangement joins TRBV5-4 to TRBJ2-1; tentatively, D is TRBD2 (6 bases). The CDR3 region is CASSLGHSGGQTEQFF. DNA for the CDR3: TGTGCCAGCAGCTTGGGCCATAGCGGCGGGCAAACAGAGCAGTTCTTC.